These 30 T cell receptor beta chains came from one sample sequenced in a study of blood T cell repertoires in COVID-19. The assay was immunoSEQ multiplex PCR, and TCRdb's table has in-frame clones only and misses some. The sample includes over 95,000 clones, 85% seen only once; the top ten take about 13%. The sample taken for sequencing was peripheral blood. All receptors come from a human donor in a cohort sampled during active COVID-19.

The chain has TRBV2 and TRBJ1-4, with a possible D match to TRBD1 (5 bases). The V gene lost 11 bases and the J gene lost 8 bases, with 15 bases spanning the gap. The germline gives CDR1 SNHLY, CDR2 FYNNEI. The CDR3 contains 12 residues. The CDR3 region is CAAGQGKEKLFF. For the CDR3, the DNA is TGTGCCGCCGGGCAGGGAAAAGAAAAACTGTTTTTT.

The chain employs TRBV28 and TRBJ2-1; 7 nucleotides line up with TRBD2. CDR1 and CDR2 from the germline V gene are MDHEN and SYDVKM. V shed 6 bases and J 0 bases; nucleotides not matched to a gene: 8. This CDR3 has 16 amino acids. The CDR3 region is CASSLERGSSYNEQFF. The CDR3 nucleotides are TGTGCCAGCAGCCTCGAGCGGGGAAGCTCCTACAATGAGCAGTTCTTC. Using reference TRBV28 and TRBJ2-1 for the parts outside the CDR3, the full variable domain is DVKVTQSSRYLVKRTGEKVFLECVQDMDHENMFWYRQDPGLGLRLIYFSYDVKMKEKGDIPEGYSVSREKKERFSLILESASTNQTSMYLCASSLERGSSYNEQFFGPGTRLTVL.

The chain recombines TRBV19 with TRBJ2-7; TRBD1 is a possible D gene (6 bases). The germline gives CDR1 LNHDA, CDR2 SQIVND (reference sequence). The V and J ends lost 5 bases and 4 bases respectively, with 15 bases between them. The CDR3 spans 14 residues. CDR3 nucleotide sequence: TGTGCCAGTAGTCCCCGGGACATAGCTTACGAGCAGTACTTC. Its translation is CASSPRDIAYEQYF. Looking up the rest from reference TRBV19 and TRBJ2-7 gives the full variable domain: DGGITQSPKYLFRKEGQNVTLSCEQNLNHDAMYWYRQDPGQGLRLIYYSQIVNDFQKGDIAEGYSVSREKKESFPLTVTSAQKNPTAFYLCASSPRDIAYEQYFGPGTRLTVT.

J is TRBJ2-4 and V is TRBV11-2, with 14 nucleotides matching TRBD2. This CDR3 region has 16 residues. Germline CDR1 and CDR2: SGHAT and FQNNGV. The V and J ends lost 2 bases and 9 bases, in that order; junction bases with no gene match: 6. The CDR3 loop is CASSLYATSGGGIQYF. CDR3 nucleotides: TGTGCCAGCAGCTTATACGCGACTAGCGGGGGGGGCATTCAGTACTTC. Based on the CDR3 plus reference TRBV11-2 and TRBJ2-4, the full variable domain is EAGVAQSPRYKIIEKRQSVAFWCNPISGHATLYWYQQILGQGPKLLIQFQNNGVVDDSQLPKDRFSAERLKGVDSTLKIQPAKLEDSAVYLCASSLYATSGGGIQYFGAGTRLSVL.

The rearrangement links TRBV7-9 to TRBJ2-3; 8 bases fit TRBD1. The CDR3 consists of 15 residues. From germline, CDR1 is SEHNR and CDR2 FQNEAQ (reference sequence). Losses at the gene ends were 5 bases for V and 0 bases for J; bases not matched to a gene: 4. CDR3 nucleotides: TGTGCCAGCAGCCGGGACAGGAGAAGCACAGATACGCAGTATTTT. Protein sequence: CASSRDRRSTDTQYF.

This chain links TRBV4-3 with TRBJ2-1; 8 bases are a match to TRBD2. Germline values: CDR1 LGHNA, CDR2 YSLEER. The CDR3 runs to 19 residues. The V segment lost 1 base and the J segment 2 bases; nucleotides outside the gene matches: 13. CDR3 nucleotides: TGCGCCAGCAGCCAAGCCCCGGGACTAGGAATGATCCCCTACAATGAGCAGTTCTTC. This codes for CASSQAPGLGMIPYNEQFF.

The chain combines TRBV7-2 with TRBJ2-1; 9 bases fit TRBD1. CDR1 SGHTA and CDR2 FQGNSA come from the germline V gene. The V segment lost 0 bases and the J segment 9 bases; nucleotides outside the gene matches: 12. The CDR3 is 17 residues long. The CDR3 spells CASSLAIGQGPGGEQFF. The CDR3 region has the DNA TGTGCCAGCAGCTTAGCCATCGGACAGGGGCCAGGGGGTGAGCAGTTCTTC.

The V call is TRBV11-2, the J call TRBJ1-6, with 8 positions matching TRBD1. Looked up from germline, CDR1 is SGHAT and CDR2 is FQNNGV. Germline trimming cut 5 bases from V and 7 bases from J; bases unmatched to any gene: 7. The CDR3 extends over 15 amino acids. CDR3 sequence reads: CASSGSTGGNSPLHF. The CDR3 nucleotides read TGTGCCAGCAGCGGAAGTACAGGGGGGAATTCACCCCTCCACTTT. Full variable domain (remainder filled in from reference TRBV11-2 and TRBJ1-6): EAGVAQSPRYKIIEKRQSVAFWCNPISGHATLYWYQQILGQGPKLLIQFQNNGVVDDSQLPKDRFSAERLKGVDSTLKIQPAKLEDSAVYLCASSGSTGGNSPLHFGNGTRLTVT.

The chain couples TRBV9 to TRBJ2-4; tentatively, D is TRBD1 (5 bases). Germline CDR1 is SGDLS and CDR2 is YYNGEE. Trimming left V 0 bases short and J 4 bases short, with 11 bases between. The CDR3 runs 15 residues. For the CDR3, the DNA is TGTGCCAGCAGCGTAGAAGGGGTCCCTAAAAACATTCAGTACTTC. Translation: CASSVEGVPKNIQYF.

CDR3 nucleotides: TGTGCCAGCAGCCCCCGGGACAACATCTACGAGCAGTACTTC. Its translation: CASSPRDNIYEQYF. This chain joins TRBV7-9 and TRBJ2-7; a weak D match, TRBD1 (6 bases). Germline V gene lookup returns CDR1 SEHNR and CDR2 FQNEAQ (reference sequence). The V end lost 5 bases, the J end lost 3 bases, and 14 bases lay between the germline ends. CDR3 length equals 14 residues.

V gene TRBV6-6 combines with J gene TRBJ2-7; no firm D call. Germline V gives CDR1 MNHNY, CDR2 SVGAGI (reference sequence). The CDR3 runs 14 residues. Trimming removed 2 bases at V and 3 bases at J, with 11 bases between. The CDR3 spells CASSYGSFDYEQYF. Here the CDR3 DNA reads TGTGCCAGCAGTTACGGCTCTTTCGACTACGAGCAGTACTTC.

V and J are TRBV6-5 and TRBJ1-5; possible D gene TRBD1, 6 bases. Trimming left V 5 bases short and J 6 bases short, with 14 bases between. The CDR3 consists of 14 residues. The germline CDR1 and CDR2 sequences are MNHEY and SVGAGI. CDR3 DNA: TGTGCCAGCAGTCTTGAACAGGGAAGTCAGCCCCAGCATTTT. Translating it yields CASSLEQGSQPQHF.

A single count supports this clone. The chain recombines TRBV12-5 with TRBJ1-3; tentative D call: TRBD1 (6 bases). Trimming took 3 bases from V and 9 from J, leaving 21 bases between them. CDR1 and CDR2 from the germline V gene are LGHNT and FRNRAP. This CDR3 comprises 16 residues. This CDR3 is CASGFTGNRPEATIYF. The DNA of the CDR3 is TGTGCTAGTGGTTTCACAGGGAACCGCCCCGAGGCCACCATATATTTT.

V and J are TRBV7-8 and TRBJ2-1, with 9 bases that match TRBD2. The V gene's germline CDR1 is SGHVS and CDR2 FQNEAQ. The ends lost 5 bases at V and 5 bases at J; junction bases unmatched: 7. The CDR3 runs to 15 residues. The CDR3 DNA reads TGTGCCAGCAGCGCGGGGGGGCCTGGGCACAATGAGCAGTTCTTC. Translating it yields CASSAGGPGHNEQFF.

The rearrangement uses TRBV3-1 (or the pseudogene TRBV3-2) and TRBJ2-6; D not resolved. The V and J ends lost 0 bases and 13 bases respectively, with 4 bases between them. The germline gives CDR1 LGHDT, CDR2 YNNKEL (reference sequence). CDR3 length: 11 amino acids. The CDR3 sequence: CASSQDLVLTF. CDR3 in DNA: TGTGCCAGCAGCCAAGATCTTGTCCTGACTTTC.

The sample holds a few counts of this clone. The genes are TRBV27 and TRBJ2-1, with TRBD1 identical over 8 bases. With 3 bases clipped from V and 10 bases from J, the junction kept 11 bases outside the gene matches. The CDR3 has 15 residues. Per germline, CDR1 MNHEY and CDR2 SMNVEV (reference sequence). The CDR3 DNA sequence: TGTGCCAGCAGTTTGTCCAGGGGGCTCCCCGACGAGCAGTTCTTC. This sequence encodes CASSLSRGLPDEQFF.

The chain has TRBV7-9 and TRBJ2-3, with D perhaps matching TRBD1 (5 bases). Germline values: CDR1 SEHNR, CDR2 FQNEAQ (reference sequence). CDR3 size: 15 residues. Trimming left V 1 base short and J 0 bases short, with 8 bases between. The DNA of the CDR3 is TGTGCCAGCAGCTTAGAGACAGCAAGCACAGATACGCAGTATTTT. Translation: CASSLETASTDTQYF. Based on the CDR3 plus reference TRBV7-9 and TRBJ2-3, the full variable domain is DTGVSQNPRHKITKRGQNVTFRCDPISEHNRLYWYRQTLGQGPEFLTYFQNEAQLEKSRLLSDRFSAERPKGSFSTLEIQRTEQGDSAMYLCASSLETASTDTQYFGPGTRLTVL.

The gene calls are TRBV7-2 and TRBJ2-1; the match to TRBD2 covers 9 bases. The CDR3 is 15 residues long. V trimming: 2 bases; J trimming: 8 bases; junction bases outside the gene matches: 7. Germline CDR1 is SGHTA and CDR2 is FQGNSA. The CDR3 DNA follows: TGTGCCAGCAGCTTATCCACTAGCGGGTTCGATGAGCAGTTCTTC. Protein sequence: CASSLSTSGFDEQFF.

The chain joins TRBV30 to TRBJ1-6; possible D gene TRBD1, 6 bases. This CDR3 has 20 residues. Trimming removed 2 bases at V and 4 bases at J, with 27 bases between. Germline CDR1 GTSNPN, CDR2 SVGIG (reference sequence). The CDR3 region has the DNA TGTGCCTGGAGTTGTAGAGGGGTCCATGACAGGTCTCCTTATAATTCACCCCTCCACTTT. The encoded protein is CAWSCRGVHDRSPYNSPLHF.

J is TRBJ1-2 and V is TRBV5-4, with 7 bases aligning to TRBD1. The CDR3 contains 14 residues. The V segment lost 4 bases and the J segment 5 bases; nucleotides outside the gene matches: 8. From germline, CDR1 is SGHNT and CDR2 YYREEE (reference sequence). The CDR3, as DNA: TGTGCCAGCAGCCCACAGGGGTTGGGGTATGGCTACACCTTC. Translated, it gives CASSPQGLGYGYTF.

The rearrangement uses TRBV10-3 and TRBJ1-2, with D perhaps matching TRBD1 (6 bases). Germline V gene lookup returns CDR1 ENHRY and CDR2 SYGVKD. Trimming pared 2 bases from V and 3 bases from J, leaving 10 bases between. This CDR3 comprises 14 residues. The CDR3 region is CAISEMGADYGYTF. For the CDR3, the DNA is TGTGCCATCAGTGAGATGGGGGCGGACTATGGCTACACCTTC.

V usage is TRBV10-3 and J usage is TRBJ2-1, with 13 bases matching TRBD2. The germline V gene encodes CDR1 ENHRY and CDR2 SYGVKD. Losses at the gene ends were 7 bases for V and 10 bases for J; bases not matched to a gene: 13. The CDR3 length is 16 residues. The CDR3 reads CAITETGLAGPGEQFF. The CDR3 region has the DNA TGTGCCATCACCGAAACGGGACTAGCGGGACCAGGGGAGCAGTTCTTC.

The V gene is TRBV4-1, the J gene TRBJ2-4; 8 bases align to TRBD1. The CDR3 loop spans 17 amino acids. Per germline, CDR1 MGHRA and CDR2 YSYEKL. Trimming cost V 4 bases and J 1 base; bases outside gene matches: 9. The CDR3 coding sequence is TGCGCCAGCAGCCTACCCGGGCGGGACAGGGCCAAAAACATTCAGTACTTC. Translating gives CASSLPGRDRAKNIQYF.

The V and J genes are TRBV11-2 and TRBJ2-7; 8 nucleotides agree with TRBD2. In germline, CDR1 is SGHAT, CDR2 FQNNGV. V trimming: 5 bases; J trimming: 8 bases; junction bases outside the gene matches: 5. This CDR3 contains 12 residues. The chain's CDR3 is CASSPRTSKQYF. CDR3 in DNA: TGTGCCAGCAGCCCCCGGACTAGCAAGCAGTACTTC.

The CDR3 DNA reads as TGTGCCAGCAGTTCCGGGGGTCAGGGGGACTCTAACTATGGCTACACCTTC. Encoded protein: CASSSGGQGDSNYGYTF. The chain employs TRBV28 and TRBJ1-2, with 7 bases that match TRBD1. V gave up 4 bases and J gave up 0 bases; unmatched junction bases: 11. Germline CDR1 and CDR2: MDHEN and SYDVKM. This CDR3 contains 17 residues.

The rearrangement links TRBV3-1 (or the pseudogene TRBV3-2) to TRBJ2-7; D possibly corresponds to TRBD2 (5 bases). This CDR3 spans 15 amino acids. With 3 bases removed from V and 3 bases from J, the gap between germline ends came to 15 bases. Germline values: CDR1 LGHDT, CDR2 YNNKEL (reference sequence). DNA of the CDR3: TGTGCCAGCAGCCATTCTCGGACTCGTTACTACGAGCAGTACTTC. Translation: CASSHSRTRYYEQYF.

The V call is TRBV5-1, the J call TRBJ2-5, with 12 positions matching TRBD1. The CDR3 consists of 15 residues. Germline CDR1 and CDR2: SGHRS and YFSETQ. Trimming at V came to 2 bases and at J to 5 bases, leaving 4 bases not matched to a gene. CDR3 in DNA: TGCGCCAGCAGCTTCCGGGACAGGGGGCTTGAGACCCAGTACTTC. Translating gives CASSFRDRGLETQYF.

The chain has TRBV3-1 (or the pseudogene TRBV3-2) and TRBJ1-3; 7 nucleotides align to TRBD1. The CDR3 sequence is 15 residues long. CDR1 and CDR2 (germline): LGHDT, YNNKEL (reference sequence). V was clipped by 3 bases and J by 4 bases; unmatched bases: 6. The CDR3 loop reads CASSHKGARGNTIYF. In nucleotides, the CDR3 is TGTGCCAGCAGCCATAAGGGGGCGCGAGGAAACACCATATATTTT.

The rearrangement joins TRBV7-7 to TRBJ2-1; 7 bases fit TRBD2. Germline CDR1 SSHAT, CDR2 FNYEAQ (reference sequence). CDR3 length: 15 residues. The J segment lost 0 bases and the V segment lost 4 bases, leaving 3 bases of the junction unmatched. CDR3: CASSSGGSSYNEQFF. The CDR3 nucleotides read TGTGCCAGCAGCTCCGGGGGGAGCTCCTACAATGAGCAGTTCTTC.

V is TRBV10-2 and J is TRBJ1-5; TRBD1 matches at 9 bases. The CDR3 consists of 15 residues. The V gene's germline CDR1 is WSHSY and CDR2 SAAADI. V gave up 3 bases and J gave up 2 bases; unmatched junction bases: 2. The CDR3 loop is CASSDRTGGNQPQHF. CDR3 bases: TGCGCCAGCAGTGATAGGACAGGGGGCAATCAGCCCCAGCATTTT.